This TCR beta chain derives from a study of cytomegalovirus exposure and HLA in healthy donors. Notes on the study in general: Most TCR sequences were seen very rarely across donors, but some public TCRs occurred in many. Presence/absence analysis assumed near-uniform sequencing depth across donors.

Points on this clone: Its antigen is not identified.

The PCR used 60 Vbeta and 13 Jbeta primers. Original processing methods: Unique TCR beta chains numbered approximately 76 million in a later analysis, with roughly 11 million shared. TCRdb's copy holds only in-frame clones and misses some; the assay was immunoSEQ multiplex PCR. The DNA was the basis for D and trimming; V, J and clone size are from that table. The sample has 150,000 to 200,000 clones, roughly 85% seen once; the top ten hold 0.69%. CDR1 is MDHEN, CDR2 SYDVKM, per germline. Trimming at V came to 6 bases and at J to 8 bases, leaving 4 bases not matched to a gene. This CDR3 is 13 amino acids long.

The chain carries TRBV28 and TRBJ1-4; 9 nucleotides agree with TRBD1. Specimen: PBMCs. This receptor was taken from a woman aged 40 to 55 in good health and CMV-seronegative. This CDR3 is CASRSGTGEKLFF. The DNA of the CDR3 is TGTGCCAGCAGGTCCGGGACAGGGGAAAAACTGTTTTTT. The whole variable domain, filled in from reference TRBV28 and TRBJ1-4, reads DVKVTQSSRYLVKRTGEKVFLECVQDMDHENMFWYRQDPGLGLRLIYFSYDVKMKEKGDIPEGYSVSREKKERFSLILESASTNQTSMYLCASRSGTGEKLFFGSGTQLSVL.